A single sample is the source of the 21 T cell receptor beta chains below, sequenced in a study of cytomegalovirus exposure and HLA in healthy donors (dated by TCRdb to 2017 to 2019). Libraries were built with the immunoSEQ multiplex PCR assay. For the multiplex PCR, a mixture combining 60 forward primers for TCR Vbeta segments and 13 reverse primers for TCR Jbeta segments was used. TCRdb limited this immuneACCESS table to in-frame rearrangements with V and J called. A share of clones is missing; checked studies link under half to unresolved V genes, and the rest is unexplained. This sample has some 95,000 clones in its table, and roughly 80% of those were observed once. Clones ranked in the top ten supply less than 9.5% of the sample. Sequencing was done on a sample of PBMCs. The source of these receptors is a man aged 45-60 years in good health and CMV-seropositive.

This clone was picked up one time. The V and J genes are TRBV7-2 and TRBJ1-5; tentative D call: TRBD1 (5 bases). Germline values: CDR1 SGHTA, CDR2 FQGNSA. Trimming pared 5 bases from V and 3 bases from J, leaving 8 bases between. This CDR3 is built from 13 residues. The CDR3, as DNA: TGTGCCAGCAGCCCGACAGACAATCAGCCCCAGCATTTT. Translating gives CASSPTDNQPQHF.

This rearrangement joins TRBV12-5 to TRBJ2-2; the match to TRBD2 covers 11 bases. The ends lost 2 bases at V and 7 bases at J; junction bases unmatched: 6. The CDR3 extends over 16 amino acids. Looked up from germline, CDR1 is LGHNT and CDR2 is FRNRAP. CDR3 loop: CASGLLSTSGIGELFF. For the CDR3, the DNA is TGTGCTAGTGGTTTGCTCTCGACTAGCGGGATCGGGGAGCTGTTTTTT.

V usage is TRBV7-9 and J usage is TRBJ1-1; D is unresolved. Germline assignment: CDR1 SEHNR and CDR2 FQNEAQ (reference sequence). The CDR3 runs 15 residues. V was trimmed by 1 base and J by 0 bases, leaving 9 bases between them. Here the CDR3 reads CASSLEPVMNTEAFF. The CDR3, as DNA: TGTGCCAGCAGCTTAGAACCAGTCATGAACACTGAAGCTTTCTTT.

The chain carries TRBV7-2 and TRBJ2-2; D remains ambiguous. The CDR3 is 15 residues long. Germline V gene lookup returns CDR1 SGHTA and CDR2 FQGNSA. V was clipped by 1 base and J by 2 bases, with 8 bases between them. The CDR3 bases are TGTGCCAGCAGCTTAGGAGGCGTCAACACCGGGGAGCTGTTTTTT. This gives the protein CASSLGGVNTGELFF.

The V call is TRBV25-1, the J call TRBJ1-4; D ambiguous. Trimming stripped 3 bases from V and 5 bases from J, with 7 bases between. The CDR3 sequence is 13 residues long. In germline, CDR1 is MGHDK, CDR2 SYGVNS. CDR3 protein: CASSEGGNEKLFF. Written as DNA, the CDR3 is TGTGCCAGCAGTGAGGGAGGGAATGAAAAACTGTTTTTT.

The chain joins TRBV6-5 to TRBJ1-2; 7 bases line up with TRBD1. The CDR3 covers 15 residues. After removal of 0 bases from V and 8 bases from J, the junction contained 9 bases not matched to a gene. The germline V gene encodes CDR1 MNHEY and CDR2 SVGAGI. This CDR3 is CASSYSDRAAKGYTF. In nucleotides, the CDR3 is TGTGCCAGCAGTTACTCAGACAGGGCGGCTAAGGGCTACACCTTC.

This chain joins TRBV27 and TRBJ1-5, with 7 positions matching TRBD1. From germline, CDR1 is MNHEY and CDR2 SMNVEV (reference sequence). The CDR3 is 14 residues long. Germline trimming cut 6 bases from V and 9 bases from J; bases unmatched to any gene: 11. DNA for the CDR3: TGTGCCAGCAGGGCAGGGGGAGGCATGGCGCCCCAGCATTTT. Translated, it gives CASRAGGGMAPQHF.

The genes are TRBV4-3 and TRBJ2-3; weak D call: TRBD1 (6 bases). V lost 0 bases and J 0 bases, leaving 13 bases between the germline ends. The CDR3 consists of 17 residues. CDR1 and CDR2 (germline): LGHNA, YSLEER. The CDR3 coding sequence is TGCGCCAGCAGCCAAGACCCGGGCAGGGGAAGCACAGATACGCAGTATTTT. This translates into CASSQDPGRGSTDTQYF.

The chain couples TRBV2 to TRBJ1-2; D perhaps matches TRBD1 (6 bases). Trimming stripped 3 bases from V and 4 bases from J, with 9 bases between. Looked up from germline, CDR1 is SNHLY and CDR2 is FYNNEI. The CDR3 has 13 residues. CDR3: CASSEGAPYGYTF. In DNA form, the CDR3 reads TGTGCCAGCAGTGAGGGGGCGCCCTATGGCTACACCTTC.

The chain carries TRBV19 and TRBJ1-1; TRBD1 agrees at 7 bases. V dropped 7 bases and J dropped 8; count of bases not matched to a gene: 16. CDR1 is LNHDA and CDR2 is SQIVND in the germline V gene (reference sequence). The CDR3 length is 15 residues. CDR3 coding DNA: TGTGCCAGTAAGTCGGGGGGGACAGCACTTTTCGAAGCTTTCTTT. Translated: CASKSGGTALFEAFF.

This clone was observed a few times. This chain links TRBV5-5 with TRBJ2-7; TRBD1 matches 9 bases. V was pared by 4 bases and J by 0 bases, with 2 bases of the junction left unmatched. CDR1 is SGHKS and CDR2 is YYEKEE in the germline V gene (reference sequence). This CDR3 spans 14 amino acids. CDR3 nucleotides: TGTGCCAGCAGCCGACAGGGGGGCTCCTACGAGCAGTACTTC. Protein: CASSRQGGSYEQYF.

This chain uses TRBV6-5 with TRBJ2-5; tentative D call: TRBD1 (5 bases). The CDR3 length is 13 residues. Germline loops: CDR1 MNHEY, CDR2 SVGAGI. Deletions cut 2 bases from V and 4 bases from J, with 8 bases between. The CDR3: CASSYRQGETQYF. CDR3 coding DNA: TGTGCCAGCAGTTACCGGCAGGGAGAGACCCAGTACTTC.

The chain is built from TRBV6-6 and TRBJ2-1; 13 nucleotides align to TRBD2. V gave up 2 bases and J gave up 7 bases; unmatched junction bases: 5. The CDR3 consists of 16 residues. Germline lookup yields CDR1 MNHNY and CDR2 SVGAGI (reference sequence). Here the CDR3 reads CASSYPTSGGRNEQFF. CDR3 bases: TGTGCCAGCAGTTACCCGACTAGCGGGGGGAGAAATGAGCAGTTCTTC.

This chain links TRBV30 with TRBJ2-7, with TRBD2 matching over 14 bases. CDR1 is GTSNPN and CDR2 is SVGIG in the germline V gene (reference sequence). V shed 2 bases, J shed 7 bases, and the junction held 7 bases outside the gene matches. This CDR3 contains 15 residues. CDR3 in DNA: TGTGCCTGGAGTCCGGGACTAGCGGGGGCGAGGGAGCAGTACTTC. It yields the protein CAWSPGLAGAREQYF.

The V gene is TRBV1, the J gene TRBJ2-1; whether TRBD2, the table's D call, matches the DNA was not checked. TRBV1 is given as a pseudogene. This CDR3 region has 15 residues. In DNA form, the CDR3 reads TGCACCAGCAGCCAAAAAGCGGGGAACTACAATGAGCAGTTCTTC. Protein product: CTSSQKAGNYNEQFF.

The chain recombines TRBV9 with TRBJ2-5; 8 bases are shared with TRBD1. CDR3 length: 15 amino acids. Per the germline V gene, CDR1 is SGDLS and CDR2 is YYNGEE. V was pared by 3 bases and J by 2 bases, with 6 bases of the junction left unmatched. In DNA, the CDR3 is TGTGCCAGCAGCGCGGACGGGACAGGACAAGAGACCCAGTACTTC. Translating it yields CASSADGTGQETQYF.

The gene calls are TRBV18 and TRBJ1-1, with 8 positions matching TRBD1. Germline V gives CDR1 KGHSH, CDR2 LQKENI. J was trimmed by 2 bases and V by 3 bases; bases with no gene match: 14. This CDR3 has 18 residues. CDR3 sequence (DNA): TGTGCCAGCTCACCCCCCCCTTCGACAGGGGCGATCAACACTGAAGCTTTCTTT. As protein: CASSPPPSTGAINTEAFF.

The chain is built from TRBV7-2 and TRBJ2-7; D not resolved. The CDR3 is made up of 13 amino acids. Germline V CDR1 and CDR2: SGHTA, FQGNSA. The V gene lost 5 bases and the J gene lost 6 bases, with 14 bases spanning the gap. The CDR3 nucleotides read TGTGCCAGCAGCCCCCCTCCGGAGAGCGAGCAGTACTTC. The encoded protein is CASSPPPESEQYF.

This chain connects TRBV5-5 to TRBJ1-4; 9 bases are shared with TRBD1. Germline loops: CDR1 SGHKS, CDR2 YYEKEE (reference sequence). This CDR3 is 15 amino acids long. Unmatched junction bases numbered 7, after V lost 2 bases and J lost 8 bases. The CDR3 protein is CASSLRTGEGEKLFF. The CDR3 DNA is TGTGCCAGCAGCTTACGGACAGGGGAAGGGGAAAAACTGTTTTTT.

V gene TRBV4-3 combines with J gene TRBJ2-5; 8 bases map to TRBD2. CDR1 is LGHNA and CDR2 is YSLEER in the germline V gene. V was clipped by 1 base and J by 2 bases; unmatched bases: 6. CDR3 size: 16 residues. CDR3 DNA sequence: TGCGCCAGCAGCCAAGTAGGTCGGGGGGGGCAAGAGACCCAGTACTTC. It specifies CASSQVGRGGQETQYF.

This rearrangement joins TRBV6-5 to TRBJ2-7; perhaps TRBD2 as D (5 bases). V lost 6 bases, J lost 2 bases, and 17 bases lay in between. The CDR3 runs 15 residues. Per germline, CDR1 MNHEY and CDR2 SVGAGI. The CDR3 sequence is CASSTNGVKAYEQYF. CDR3 in DNA: TGTGCCAGCAGCACAAACGGGGTTAAGGCCTACGAGCAGTACTTC.